These T cell receptor beta chains were read from a single sample in a study of cytomegalovirus exposure and HLA in healthy donors. Libraries were prepared by immunoSEQ multiplex PCR; TCRdb keeps only in-frame clonotypes and omits some of them. There are approximately 150,000 clones in the sample; about 75% occur only once, and 1.7% lies in the top ten. The sample was PBMCs. These receptors were obtained from a woman aged 25 to 39 in good health and CMV-seronegative. Both conserved end residues are part of each CDR3. Each record gives: V gene, D gene, clone size, J gene, CDR3 DNA, CDR3 protein. D genes are given only for firm matches. Only some rows state a clone size, as once, few, many or a class for expanded clones.

V: TRBV12-5; D: TRBD1; size: .; J: TRBJ2-2; DNA: TGTGCTAGTGGTTTGCTCCGACAGGGGACGAACACCGGGGAGCTGTTTTTT; CDR3: CASGLLRQGTNTGELFF
V: TRBV9; D: .; size: .; J: TRBJ2-2; DNA: TGTGCCAGCAGCGTAGCGGCAGGGGGGCTCACCGGGGAGCTGTTTTTT; CDR3: CASSVAAGGLTGELFF
V: TRBV7-6; D: TRBD1; size: .; J: TRBJ2-1; DNA: TGTGCCAGCAGCTCCCAGGGGGCAGGAGATGAGCAGTTCTTC; CDR3: CASSSQGAGDEQFF
V: TRBV7-6; D: TRBD2; size: .; J: TRBJ2-3; DNA: TGTGCCAGCAGCTCGGGACTAGCGGGGCCCACTTCTTCGGATACGCAGTATTTT; CDR3: CASSSGLAGPTSSDTQYF
V: TRBV5-1; D: .; size: .; J: TRBJ2-7; DNA: TGCGCCAGCAGCTCCGACAGTTATCTCTACGAGCAGTACTTC; CDR3: CASSSDSYLYEQYF
V: TRBV6-6; D: .; size: once; J: TRBJ2-7; DNA: TGTGCCAGCAGTTCAACAGGGTACTCCTACGAGCAGTACTTC; CDR3: CASSSTGYSYEQYF
V: TRBV5-8; D: TRBD1; size: .; J: TRBJ2-7; DNA: TGTGCCAGCAGCCCGGAGGGGGGACAGGGGTCCTACGAGCAGTACTTC; CDR3: CASSPEGGQGSYEQYF
V: TRBV7-6; D: TRBD2; size: .; J: TRBJ2-3; DNA: TGTGCCAGCAGCACCCAGCGGGGGCCCACAGATACGCAGTATTTT; CDR3: CASSTQRGPTDTQYF
V: TRBV27; D: TRBD2; size: few; J: TRBJ2-3; DNA: TGTGCCAGCAGTTTAAGCCTAGCGGGGGCCGGGCCTGAAAGTACGCAGTATTTT; CDR3: CASSLSLAGAGPESTQYF
V: TRBV29-1; D: .; size: .; J: TRBJ1-1; DNA: TGCAGCGTCGCCAGGGGATGGAACACTGAAGCTTTCTTT; CDR3: CSVARGWNTEAFF
V: TRBV9; D: .; size: .; J: TRBJ1-2; DNA: TGTGCCAGCAGCGTAGAGGACAGAAACTATGGCTACACCTTC; CDR3: CASSVEDRNYGYTF
V: TRBV9; D: TRBD1; size: few; J: TRBJ2-5; DNA: TGTGCCAGCAGCAGAGGGACAGGGGCCGAGACCCAGTACTTC; CDR3: CASSRGTGAETQYF
V: TRBV6-5; D: .; size: few; J: TRBJ2-5; DNA: TGTGCCAGCGGGCGGAGGGAGACCCAGTACTTC; CDR3: CASGRRETQYF
V: TRBV6-1; D: .; size: .; J: TRBJ1-1; DNA: TGTGCCAGCAGCTCAACCGAGGAGGGCACTGAAGCTTTCTTT; CDR3: CASSSTEEGTEAFF
V: TRBV6-1; D: TRBD1; size: .; J: TRBJ1-1; DNA: TGTGCCAGCAGTGACCTGGGACAGTCAAAATATGAAGCTTTCTTT; CDR3: CASSDLGQSKYEAFF
V: TRBV9; D: .; size: .; J: TRBJ2-3; DNA: TGTGCCAGCAGCCCCAGGCTGGCGTTGGATACGCAGTATTTT; CDR3: CASSPRLALDTQYF
V: TRBV6-1; D: .; size: .; J: TRBJ2-3; DNA: TGTGCCAGCAGTGAAGGCCCGGCAGATACGCAGTATTTT; CDR3: CASSEGPADTQYF
V: TRBV19; D: .; size: few; J: TRBJ1-2; DNA: TGTGCCAGTAGTACCGCGGACACGCGAGTGGTTGGCTACACCTTC; CDR3: CASSTADTRVVGYTF
V: TRBV5-6; D: .; size: .; J: TRBJ2-7; DNA: TGTGCCAGCAGCTTGGACCTTACTAGTCGCCGCGAGCAGTACTTC; CDR3: CASSLDLTSRREQYF
V: TRBV19; D: .; size: few; J: TRBJ2-3; DNA: TGTGCCAGTAGTATGGCCGATACGCAGTATTTT; CDR3: CASSMADTQYF
V: TRBV27; D: .; size: .; J: TRBJ1-1; DNA: TGTGCCAGCAGTTTATCTTCGGGGAGAGACACTGAAGCTTTCTTT; CDR3: CASSLSSGRDTEAFF
V: TRBV5-6; D: .; size: .; J: TRBJ1-2; DNA: TGTGCCAGCAGACTAGACGTTAGCTATGGCTACACCTTC; CDR3: CASRLDVSYGYTF
V: TRBV7-3; D: TRBD2; size: .; J: TRBJ2-7; DNA: TGTGCCAGCAGCTCCCAGCGGGGGAGCTCCTACGAGCAGTACTTC; CDR3: CASSSQRGSSYEQYF
V: TRBV5-1; D: .; size: .; J: TRBJ2-3; DNA: TGCGCCAGCCGCTCACTAGGTTCTAGCACAGATACGCAGTATTTT; CDR3: CASRSLGSSTDTQYF
V: TRBV4-3; D: .; size: .; J: TRBJ2-1; DNA: TGCGCCAGCAGCCAAGCCCGCCTAACGTATGAGCAGTTCTTC; CDR3: CASSQARLTYEQFF
V: TRBV5-1; D: .; size: .; J: TRBJ2-7; DNA: TGCGCCAGCAGCCGGGTAGGGGCAGAATCTACCTACGAGCAGTACTTC; CDR3: CASSRVGAESTYEQYF
V: TRBV27; D: .; size: .; J: TRBJ2-3; DNA: TGTGCCAGCAGTTTAGAACGGGGGGCCTACACAGATACGCAGTATTTT; CDR3: CASSLERGAYTDTQYF
V: TRBV10-3; D: TRBD2; size: .; J: TRBJ2-2; DNA: TGTGCCATCACTGAATTCGGGGAGGGGTACACCGGGGAGCTGTTTTTT; CDR3: CAITEFGEGYTGELFF
V: TRBV4-1; D: TRBD2; size: .; J: TRBJ2-1; DNA: TGCGCCAGCAGCCAAGTCCGGACTAGCGGGGGCCAAAATGAGCAGTTCTTC; CDR3: CASSQVRTSGGQNEQFF
V: TRBV30; D: .; size: .; J: TRBJ1-4; DNA: TGTGCCTGGACGACGAGGGCCGGTGAAAAACTGTTTTTT; CDR3: CAWTTRAGEKLFF
V: TRBV7-2; D: .; size: .; J: TRBJ2-3; DNA: TGTGCCAGCAGCGACTACACAGATACGCAGTATTTT; CDR3: CASSDYTDTQYF
V: TRBV27; D: TRBD2; size: .; J: TRBJ2-1; DNA: TGTGCCAGCAGTTTGGGCGGGGGTGAGCAGTTCTTC; CDR3: CASSLGGGEQFF
V: TRBV27; D: .; size: few; J: TRBJ2-7; DNA: TGTGCCAGCAGTTTAGGTGGGACTTTAAGCTCCTACGAGCAGTACTTC; CDR3: CASSLGGTLSSYEQYF
V: TRBV18; D: .; size: .; J: TRBJ2-1; DNA: TGTGCCAGCTCACCTAGCGATGAGCAGTTCTTC; CDR3: CASSPSDEQFF
V: TRBV2; D: TRBD2; size: few; J: TRBJ2-5; DNA: TGTGCCAGCAATTTAGCGGGGAGGGGGGAGACCCAGTACTTC; CDR3: CASNLAGRGETQYF
V: TRBV2; D: .; size: few; J: TRBJ1-1; DNA: TGTGCCAGCGTATATGGGCAGATGAACACTGAAGCTTTCTTT; CDR3: CASVYGQMNTEAFF
V: TRBV18; D: TRBD1; size: .; J: TRBJ2-5; DNA: TGTGCCAGCTCACCACCGAGGACAGGGGCAGAGACCCAGTACTTC; CDR3: CASSPPRTGAETQYF
V: TRBV11-2; D: TRBD2; size: .; J: TRBJ2-7; DNA: TGTGCCAGCAGCTTAGCGTCCCTAGCGGGGGGCTTCTCCTACGAGCAGTACTTC; CDR3: CASSLASLAGGFSYEQYF
V: TRBV19; D: TRBD1; size: .; J: TRBJ2-7; DNA: TGTGCCAGTAAGGGACAGGGGACGTTCGAGCAGTACTTC; CDR3: CASKGQGTFEQYF
V: TRBV5-1; D: .; size: few; J: TRBJ2-3; DNA: TGCGCCAGCAGCTTGTTAGGGGGGGGGCTCACAAGGACAGATACGCAGTATTTT; CDR3: CASSLLGGGLTRTDTQYF
V: TRBV27; D: TRBD1; size: .; J: TRBJ2-7; DNA: TGTGCCAGCCCCCCCAGGGACAGGGGGCCCCCCGGGGACGAGCAGTACTTC; CDR3: CASPPRDRGPPGDEQYF
V: TRBV5-4; D: TRBD2; size: once; J: TRBJ2-3; DNA: TGTGCCAGCAGCTCGAAAAGAGCGGGGGGAACAGATACGCAGTATTTT; CDR3: CASSSKRAGGTDTQYF
V: TRBV10-3; D: TRBD2; size: .; J: TRBJ2-2; DNA: TGTGCCATCAGGGACTGGGGGGGCACCGGGGAGCTGTTTTTT; CDR3: CAIRDWGGTGELFF
V: TRBV21-1; D: .; size: .; J: TRBJ2-7; DNA: TGTGCCAGCAGCATCTCGGAGGGACTCTCCTACGAGCAGTACTTC; CDR3: CASSISEGLSYEQYF
V: TRBV6-5; D: TRBD1; size: .; J: TRBJ1-1; DNA: TGTGCCAGCAGCCAGGGGGCCTCACGAAACACTGAAGCTTTCTTT; CDR3: CASSQGASRNTEAFF
V: TRBV7-3; D: TRBD2; size: .; J: TRBJ2-1; DNA: TGTGCCAGCAGCCGCGGGACTAACGACAATGAGCAGTTCTTC; CDR3: CASSRGTNDNEQFF
V: TRBV9; D: .; size: .; J: TRBJ2-3; DNA: TGTGCCAGCAGCGTAGCATCCAGGTCCACAGATACGCAGTATTTT; CDR3: CASSVASRSTDTQYF
V: TRBV27; D: .; size: .; J: TRBJ1-2; DNA: TGTGCCAGCAGTTCAGGGGCAAATGGCTACACCTTC; CDR3: CASSSGANGYTF
V: TRBV11-2; D: .; size: few; J: TRBJ2-7; DNA: TGTGCCAGCAGCCCAATATCTGGACTGCTTTACGAGCAGTACTTC; CDR3: CASSPISGLLYEQYF
V: TRBV11-2; D: .; size: .; J: TRBJ1-2; DNA: TGTGCCAGCAGCTTTTCCATCGGAACAGCTCACTATGGCTACACCTTC; CDR3: CASSFSIGTAHYGYTF
V: TRBV4-3; D: TRBD2; size: few; J: TRBJ2-1; DNA: TGCGCCAGCAGCACCTGGACTAGTGGGAATGAGCAGTTCTTC; CDR3: CASSTWTSGNEQFF
V: TRBV6-5; D: TRBD1; size: .; J: TRBJ1-2; DNA: TGTGCCAGCAGTTACTCCGGGACAGGAGTACGTGGCTACACCTTC; CDR3: CASSYSGTGVRGYTF
V: TRBV2; D: .; size: .; J: TRBJ1-1; DNA: TGTGCCAGCAGTGATGAACAGAACACTGAAGCTTTCTTT; CDR3: CASSDEQNTEAFF
V: TRBV21-1; D: .; size: .; J: TRBJ2-1; DNA: TGTGCCAGCAGCAAACGCGGTACTAGCGGTTACAATGAGCAGTTCTTC; CDR3: CASSKRGTSGYNEQFF
V: TRBV7-8; D: .; size: few; J: TRBJ1-2; DNA: TGTGCCAGCAGCTCTATGACAAATAACTATGGCTACACCTTC; CDR3: CASSSMTNNYGYTF
V: TRBV5-1; D: TRBD1; size: .; J: TRBJ2-7; DNA: TGCGCCAGCAGCCCCGGGACAGGGATCTCCTACGAGCAGTACTTC; CDR3: CASSPGTGISYEQYF
V: TRBV27; D: TRBD1; size: once; J: TRBJ1-2; DNA: TGTGCCAGCAGTCGGACAGGGACCTATGGCTACACCTTC; CDR3: CASSRTGTYGYTF
V: TRBV7-3; D: TRBD1; size: .; J: TRBJ1-1; DNA: TGTGCCAGCAGCCTCCAGGGGGCTGTGAACACTGAAGCTTTCTTT; CDR3: CASSLQGAVNTEAFF
V: TRBV10-3; D: TRBD1; size: .; J: TRBJ2-7; DNA: TGTGCCATCAGACCGGACAGGGCCTACGAGCAGTACTTC; CDR3: CAIRPDRAYEQYF